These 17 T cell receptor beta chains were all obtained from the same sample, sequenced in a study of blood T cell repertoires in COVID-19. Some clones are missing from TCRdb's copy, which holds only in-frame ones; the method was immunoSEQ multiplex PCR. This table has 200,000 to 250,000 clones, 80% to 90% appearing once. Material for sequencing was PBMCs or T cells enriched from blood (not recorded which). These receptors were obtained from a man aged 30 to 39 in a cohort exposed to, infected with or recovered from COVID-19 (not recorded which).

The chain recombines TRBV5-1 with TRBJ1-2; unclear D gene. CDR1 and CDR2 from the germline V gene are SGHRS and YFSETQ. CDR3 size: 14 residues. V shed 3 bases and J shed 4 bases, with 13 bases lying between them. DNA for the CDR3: TGCGCCAGCAGCTCCTCGGGTCCCCCCTATGGCTACACCTTC. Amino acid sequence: CASSSSGPPYGYTF.

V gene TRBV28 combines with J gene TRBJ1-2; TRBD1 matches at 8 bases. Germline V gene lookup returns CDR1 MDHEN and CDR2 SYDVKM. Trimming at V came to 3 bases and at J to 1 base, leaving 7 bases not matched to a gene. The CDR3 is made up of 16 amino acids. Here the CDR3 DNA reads TGTGCCAGCAGTTTCCAGGGGGCGTCCTTTAACTATGGCTACACCTTC. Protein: CASSFQGASFNYGYTF.

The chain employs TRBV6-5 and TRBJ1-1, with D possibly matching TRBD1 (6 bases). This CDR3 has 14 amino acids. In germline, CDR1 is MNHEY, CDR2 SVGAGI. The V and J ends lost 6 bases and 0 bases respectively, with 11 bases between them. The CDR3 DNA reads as TGTGCCAGCAGGTTAACAGGGATGAACACTGAAGCTTTCTTT. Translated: CASRLTGMNTEAFF.

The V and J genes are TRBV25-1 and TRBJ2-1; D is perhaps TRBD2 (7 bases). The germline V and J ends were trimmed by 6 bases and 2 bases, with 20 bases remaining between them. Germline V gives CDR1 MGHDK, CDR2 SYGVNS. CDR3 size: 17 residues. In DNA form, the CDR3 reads TGTGCCAGCAGCGCAAATACGGGGGGCCTCCCCTACAATGAGCAGTTCTTC. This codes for CASSANTGGLPYNEQFF.

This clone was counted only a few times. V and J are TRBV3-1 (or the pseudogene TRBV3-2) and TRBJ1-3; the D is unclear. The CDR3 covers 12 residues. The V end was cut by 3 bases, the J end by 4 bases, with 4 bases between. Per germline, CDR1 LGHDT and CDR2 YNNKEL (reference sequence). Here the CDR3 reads CASSHQGNTIYF. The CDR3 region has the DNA TGTGCCAGCAGCCATCAGGGAAACACCATATATTTT.

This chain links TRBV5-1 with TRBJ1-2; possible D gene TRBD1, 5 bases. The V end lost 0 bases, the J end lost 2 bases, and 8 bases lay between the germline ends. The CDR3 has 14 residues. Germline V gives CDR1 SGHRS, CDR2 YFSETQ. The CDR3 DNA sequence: TGCGCCAGCAGCTTGGGACGGGGGAACTATGGCTACACCTTC. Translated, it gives CASSLGRGNYGYTF.

CDR3 in amino acids: CAISLTSGSVSRETQYF. Here the CDR3 DNA reads TGTGCCATCAGTCTGACTAGCGGGAGTGTTTCCCGAGAGACCCAGTACTTC. V usage is TRBV10-3 and J usage is TRBJ2-5; 12 bases line up with TRBD2. The germline V gene encodes CDR1 ENHRY and CDR2 SYGVKD. V gave up 5 bases and J gave up 4 bases; unmatched junction bases: 11. The CDR3 contains 17 residues.

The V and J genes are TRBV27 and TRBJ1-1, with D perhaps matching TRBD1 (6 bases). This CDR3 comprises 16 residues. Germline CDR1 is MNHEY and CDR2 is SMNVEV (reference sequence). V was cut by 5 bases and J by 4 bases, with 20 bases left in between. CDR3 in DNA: TGTGCCAGCAGTCCCCGGGGGGGGGCGTTGAGCACTGAAGCTTTCTTT. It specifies CASSPRGGALSTEAFF.

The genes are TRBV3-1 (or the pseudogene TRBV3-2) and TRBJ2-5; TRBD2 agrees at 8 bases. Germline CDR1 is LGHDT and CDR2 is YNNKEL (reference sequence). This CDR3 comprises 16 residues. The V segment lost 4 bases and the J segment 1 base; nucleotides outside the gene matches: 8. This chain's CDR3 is CASSPAGREAQETQYF. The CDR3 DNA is TGTGCCAGCAGCCCCGCCGGGCGGGAGGCCCAAGAGACCCAGTACTTC.

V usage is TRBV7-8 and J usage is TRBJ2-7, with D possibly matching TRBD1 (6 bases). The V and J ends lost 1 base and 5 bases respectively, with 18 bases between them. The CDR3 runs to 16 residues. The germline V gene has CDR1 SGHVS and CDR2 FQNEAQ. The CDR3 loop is CASSLEGRGSWDEQYF. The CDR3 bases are TGTGCCAGCAGCTTAGAGGGCAGGGGATCGTGGGACGAGCAGTACTTC.

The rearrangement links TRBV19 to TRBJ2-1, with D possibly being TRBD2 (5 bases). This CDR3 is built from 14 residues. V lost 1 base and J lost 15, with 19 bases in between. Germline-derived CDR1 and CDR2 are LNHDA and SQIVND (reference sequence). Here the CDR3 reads CASSIVGLNTFVFF. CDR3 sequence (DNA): TGTGCCAGTAGTATAGTCGGACTCAACACTTTTGTGTTCTTC.

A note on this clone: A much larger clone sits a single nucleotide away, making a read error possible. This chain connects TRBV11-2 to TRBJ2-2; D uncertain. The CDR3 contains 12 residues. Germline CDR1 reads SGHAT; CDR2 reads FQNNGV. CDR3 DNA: TGTGTCAGCAGCTTAGTCGGCGGGGAGCTGTTTTTT. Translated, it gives CVSSLVGGELFF.

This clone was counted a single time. In DNA, the CDR3 is TGTGCCAGCAAACTAGCGGGAGGTGCCTACAATGAGCAGTTCTTC. It codes for CASKLAGGAYNEQFF. V usage is TRBV2 and J usage is TRBJ2-1; 12 positions match TRBD2. V gave up 7 bases and J gave up 2 bases; unmatched junction bases: 3. There are 15 residues in the CDR3. From germline, CDR1 is SNHLY and CDR2 FYNNEI.

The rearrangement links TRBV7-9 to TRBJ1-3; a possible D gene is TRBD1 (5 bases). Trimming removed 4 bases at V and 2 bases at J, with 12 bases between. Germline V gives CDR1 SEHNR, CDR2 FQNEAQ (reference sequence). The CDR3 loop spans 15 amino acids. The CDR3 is CASSSQGGPGNTIYF. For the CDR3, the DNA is TGTGCCAGCAGCTCCCAGGGTGGACCTGGAAACACCATATATTTT.

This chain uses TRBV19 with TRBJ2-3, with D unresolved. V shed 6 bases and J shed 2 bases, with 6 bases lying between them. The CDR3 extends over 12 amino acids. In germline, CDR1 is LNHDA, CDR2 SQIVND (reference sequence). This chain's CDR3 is CASRSYTDTQYF. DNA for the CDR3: TGTGCCAGTAGATCGTACACAGATACGCAGTATTTT.

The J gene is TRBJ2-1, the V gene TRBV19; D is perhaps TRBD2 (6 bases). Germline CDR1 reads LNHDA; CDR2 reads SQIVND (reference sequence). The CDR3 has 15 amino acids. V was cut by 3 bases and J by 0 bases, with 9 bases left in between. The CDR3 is CASSMVGSSYNEQFF. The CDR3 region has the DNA TGTGCCAGTAGTATGGTCGGGAGCTCCTACAATGAGCAGTTCTTC.

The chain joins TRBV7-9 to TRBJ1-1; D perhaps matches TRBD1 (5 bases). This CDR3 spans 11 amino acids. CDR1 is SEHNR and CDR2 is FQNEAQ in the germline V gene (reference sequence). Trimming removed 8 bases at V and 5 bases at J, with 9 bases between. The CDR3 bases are TGTGCCAGCTCGGGGGGGACTGAAGCTTTCTTT. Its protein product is CASSGGTEAFF.